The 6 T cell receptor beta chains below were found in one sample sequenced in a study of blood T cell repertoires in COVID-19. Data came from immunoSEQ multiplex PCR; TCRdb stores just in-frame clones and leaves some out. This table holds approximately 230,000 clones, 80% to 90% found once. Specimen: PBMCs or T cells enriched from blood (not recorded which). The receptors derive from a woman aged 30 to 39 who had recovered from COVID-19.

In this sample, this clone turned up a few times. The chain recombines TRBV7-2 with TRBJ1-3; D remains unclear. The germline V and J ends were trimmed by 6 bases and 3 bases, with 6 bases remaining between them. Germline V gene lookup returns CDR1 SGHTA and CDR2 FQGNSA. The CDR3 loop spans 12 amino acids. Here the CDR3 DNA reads TGTGCCAGCAGGCGCCTTGGAAACACCATATATTTT. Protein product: CASRRLGNTIYF.

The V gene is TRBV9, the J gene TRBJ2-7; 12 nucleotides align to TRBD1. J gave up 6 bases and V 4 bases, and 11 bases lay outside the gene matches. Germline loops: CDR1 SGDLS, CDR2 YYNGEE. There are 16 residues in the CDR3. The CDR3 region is CASSLGAGTGGGEQYF. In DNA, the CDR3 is TGTGCCAGCAGCTTGGGCGCCGGGACAGGGGGCGGCGAGCAGTACTTC.

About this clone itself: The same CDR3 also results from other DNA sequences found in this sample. For the CDR3, the DNA is TGTGCCAGCAGCTTTCAGGGGAATCAGCCCCAGCATTTT. Translated: CASSFQGNQPQHF. V gene TRBV12-3 or TRBV12-4 combines with J gene TRBJ1-5; D might be TRBD1 (6 bases). Deletions cut 6 bases from V and 4 bases from J, with 10 bases between. This CDR3 region has 13 residues.

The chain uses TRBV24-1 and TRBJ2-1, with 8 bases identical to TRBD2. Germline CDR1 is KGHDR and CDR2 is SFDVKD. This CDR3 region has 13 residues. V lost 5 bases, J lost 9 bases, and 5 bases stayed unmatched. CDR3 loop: CATSVRGGGEQFF. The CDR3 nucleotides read TGTGCCACCAGTGTTCGGGGGGGCGGTGAGCAGTTCTTC.

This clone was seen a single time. The CDR3 region has the DNA TGCGCCAGCAGCTCCGACAGGGGTAACACTGAAGCTTTCTTT. This encodes CASSSDRGNTEAFF. The rearrangement links TRBV5-1 to TRBJ1-1, with 8 positions matching TRBD1. V lost 3 bases, J lost 2 bases, and 3 bases stayed unmatched. Germline V CDR1 and CDR2: SGHRS, YFSETQ. CDR3 length: 14 amino acids.

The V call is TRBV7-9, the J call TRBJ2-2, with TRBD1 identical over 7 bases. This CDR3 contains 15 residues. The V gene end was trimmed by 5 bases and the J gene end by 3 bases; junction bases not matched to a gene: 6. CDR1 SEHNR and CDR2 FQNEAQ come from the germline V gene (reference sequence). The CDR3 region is CASSPRDSYTGELFF. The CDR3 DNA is TGTGCCAGCAGCCCTAGGGACAGCTACACCGGGGAGCTGTTTTTT.